Below are 23 T cell receptor beta chains sequenced from a single sample in a study of regulatory T cells in long-lasting Graves disease. Described time point: persistent/refractory GD, antithyroid drugs over 5 years with positive TRAb. PBMC RNA served as the TCR library source. Both iRepertoire HTBI primers and Arm-PCR of CDR3 regions were used to build the TCR beta libraries. TCRdb redid the calling of the multiplex PCR reads with MiXCR, one entry per CDR3 protein. The sample lists 250,000 to 300,000 distinct CDR3 sequences, around 23% occurring once. Sequences were derived from peripheral blood mononuclear cells (PBMCs), sampled when the disease was refractory, from a patient treated with antithyroid drugs. The source is a female donor with Graves disease.

The sample holds a few counts of this clonotype. V is TRBV6-1 and J is TRBJ2-2; 10 bases match TRBD2. The CDR3 runs to 18 residues. Germline V gene data show CDR1 as MNHNS and CDR2 as SASEGT. With V trimmed by 5 bases and J by 0 bases, 9 bases remained unmatched. CDR3 coding DNA: TGTGCCAGCAGTCACCCCGGGACTAGCGATGCGAACACCGGGGAGCTGTTTTTT. Translated, it gives CASSHPGTSDANTGELFF.

This clonotype appeared a few times. This rearrangement joins TRBV7-9 to TRBJ1-2; the D is unclear. This CDR3 is 18 amino acids long. Trimming cost V 3 bases and J 0 bases, with 20 bases left between them. Germline-derived CDR1 and CDR2 are SEHNR and FQNEAQ (reference sequence). For the CDR3, the DNA is TGTGCCAGCAGCTTTGGCGGCAGGACGGTCGCGTCTAACTATGGCTACACCTTC. This gives the protein CASSFGGRTVASNYGYTF.

This sequence joins TRBV4-3 and TRBJ1-6, with TRBD1 matching 11 bases. J gave up 10 bases and V 4 bases, and 9 bases lay outside the gene matches. The CDR3 extends over 16 amino acids. Germline assignment: CDR1 LGHNA and CDR2 YSLEER. The CDR3 region is CASSRASGTGGSPLHF. CDR3 nucleotides: TGCGCCAGCAGCCGAGCCTCCGGGACAGGGGGATCACCCCTCCACTTT.

In this sample, this clonotype turned up many times. The rearrangement links TRBV29-1 to TRBJ1-1; TRBD1 matches at 10 bases. V shed 7 bases and J 5 bases; nucleotides not matched to a gene: 7. The CDR3 runs 13 residues. CDR1 and CDR2 from the germline V gene are SQVTM and ANQGSEA. CDR3 nucleotide sequence: TGCAGCGCCTCGGACAGGGGGAAAACTGAAGCTTTCTTT. Protein: CSASDRGKTEAFF.

This clonotype was recorded many times. CDR3 DNA: TGTGCCAGCAGCTTTACGGGGGCTCCCACCGGGGAGCTGTTTTTT. Translated, it gives CASSFTGAPTGELFF. This chain uses TRBV11-2 with TRBJ2-2, with D possibly called TRBD1 or TRBD2 (6 bases each). Deletions cut 3 bases from V and 4 bases from J, with 12 bases between. CDR1 is SGHAT, CDR2 FQNNGV, per germline. This CDR3 region has 15 residues.

In this sample, this clonotype turned up many times. This sequence joins TRBV15 and TRBJ1-1; 11 bases line up with TRBD1. The trim removed 3 bases at V and 10 bases at J, leaving 10 bases unmatched. The CDR3 totals 15 residues. Germline V lookup: CDR1 LNHNV, CDR2 YYDKDF (reference sequence). The CDR3: CATSRDLTGTGGAFF. In nucleotides, the CDR3 is TGTGCCACCAGCAGGGACCTTACCGGGACAGGGGGAGCTTTCTTT.

This clonotype was counted between two and nine times. The chain recombines TRBV4-3 with TRBJ2-5; 8 nucleotides agree with TRBD2. CDR3 size: 15 residues. V was pared by 3 bases and J by 5 bases, with 8 bases of the junction left unmatched. Germline-derived CDR1 and CDR2 are LGHNA and YSLEER. The CDR3 DNA is TGCGCCAGCAGCCAGGAGCGGGAGCTTGTGGAGACCCAGTACTTC. It encodes CASSQERELVETQYF.

The chain has TRBV28 and TRBJ2-5; maybe TRBD2 (5 bases). The CDR3 loop spans 12 amino acids. Germline values: CDR1 MDHEN, CDR2 SYDVKM. With 2 bases removed from V and 9 bases from J, the gap between germline ends came to 10 bases. CDR3 DNA sequence: TGTGCCAGCAGTTTAGTTGAGGAGGCCCAGTACTTC. This sequence encodes CASSLVEEAQYF.

The sample holds many counts of this clonotype. The chain has TRBV7-2 and TRBJ1-5; TRBD1 might be the D (6 bases). V gave up 0 bases and J gave up 1 base, with 7 bases separating them. The CDR3 has 15 residues. CDR1 and CDR2 (germline): SGHTA, FQGNSA. CDR3 bases: TGTGCCAGCAGCTTAGCTGGGGGCAGCAATCAGCCCCAGCATTTT. It codes for CASSLAGGSNQPQHF.

The chain combines TRBV6-1 with TRBJ2-1, with TRBD2 matching 11 bases. CDR3 size: 20 residues. V dropped 5 bases and J dropped 0; count of bases not matched to a gene: 15. Germline CDR1 and CDR2: MNHNS and SASEGT. Here the CDR3 reads CASSSPGTSGRPSSYNEQFF. The CDR3 DNA is TGTGCCAGCAGTTCGCCTGGGACTAGCGGACGGCCTAGCTCCTACAATGAGCAGTTCTTC.

In its sample, this clonotype was seen many times. V is TRBV28 and J is TRBJ1-1; tentatively, D is TRBD1 (5 bases). Germline lookup yields CDR1 MDHEN and CDR2 SYDVKM. V lost 6 bases, J lost 0 bases, and 14 bases lay in between. The CDR3 runs to 15 residues. CDR3 protein: CASSSPGRMNTEAFF. CDR3 DNA sequence: TGTGCCAGCAGCTCCCCGGGACGGATGAACACTGAAGCTTTCTTT.

V is TRBV6-1 and J is TRBJ1-2, with 7 positions matching TRBD1. The CDR3 is made up of 14 amino acids. The J segment lost 8 bases and the V segment lost 5 bases, leaving 11 bases of the junction unmatched. CDR1 and CDR2 from the germline V gene are MNHNS and SASEGT. In nucleotides, the CDR3 is TGTGCCAGCAGTCTATACGTCAGGGGGGACGGCTACACCTTC. Residues: CASSLYVRGDGYTF.

In its sample, this clonotype was seen many times. The gene calls are TRBV12-3 or TRBV12-4 and TRBJ2-7; 7 positions agree with TRBD1. The V and J ends lost 5 bases and 3 bases, in that order; junction bases with no gene match: 7. The CDR3 runs 14 residues. The CDR3 DNA reads as TGTGCCAGCAGTCGGCGACAGGGAGTCTACGAGCAGTACTTC. This gives the protein CASSRRQGVYEQYF.

The rearrangement links TRBV19 to TRBJ2-5; 8 bases are a match to TRBD2. Trimming at V came to 3 bases and at J to 2 bases, leaving 8 bases not matched to a gene. The V gene's germline CDR1 is LNHDA and CDR2 SQIVND (reference sequence). The CDR3 sequence is 16 residues long. For the CDR3, the DNA is TGTGCCAGTAGTATTCAAGCGGGAGAGCAGCAAGAGACCCAGTACTTC. This encodes CASSIQAGEQQETQYF. Full variable domain (rest looked up from reference TRBV19 and TRBJ2-5): DGGITQSPKYLFRKEGQNVTLSCEQNLNHDAMYWYRQDPGQGLRLIYYSQIVNDFQKGDIAEGYSVSREKKESFPLTVTSAQKNPTAFYLCASSIQAGEQQETQYFGPGTRLLVL.

In this sample, this clonotype turned up a few times. V gene TRBV6-5 combines with J gene TRBJ2-2; D ambiguous. This CDR3 is built from 14 residues. Deletions cut 2 bases from V and 1 base from J, with 5 bases between. Germline V gives CDR1 MNHEY, CDR2 SVGAGI. CDR3: CASSYKENTGELFF. The CDR3 DNA sequence: TGTGCCAGCAGTTACAAGGAGAACACCGGGGAGCTGTTTTTT.

Turning to this clonotype: A far larger clone lies a single base away; this is likely a read error. This chain uses TRBV11-2 with TRBJ2-6; possible D gene TRBD1, 5 bases. The CDR3 totals 13 residues. From germline, CDR1 is SGHAT and CDR2 FQNNGV. This CDR3 reads CASRPSGANVPTF. Here the CDR3 DNA reads TGTGCCAGCAGACCGTCTGGGGCCAACGTCCCGACTTTC.

This clonotype was seen repeatedly, ten times or more. The CDR3 sequence is CASQRQPNTEAFF. CDR3 DNA sequence: TGTGCCAGCCAGAGACAGCCTAACACTGAAGCTTTCTTT. V and J are TRBV7-3 and TRBJ1-1; D is possibly TRBD1 (5 bases). Germline lookup yields CDR1 SGHTA and CDR2 FQGTGA. The V gene lost 8 bases and the J gene lost 2 bases, with 12 bases spanning the gap. The CDR3 extends over 13 amino acids.

The chain combines TRBV6-1 with TRBJ2-5, with D uncertain. The CDR3 is 15 residues long. V was trimmed by 7 bases and J by 5 bases, leaving 20 bases between them. CDR1 is MNHNS, CDR2 SASEGT, per germline. CDR3 nucleotide sequence: TGTGCCAGCATGTGGGAAGGGTCCGGTGCCGAGACCCAGTACTTC. Its translation is CASMWEGSGAETQYF.

This clonotype was seen more than once but under ten times. The chain joins TRBV7-8 to TRBJ2-1; D call uncertain. The germline V gene has CDR1 SGHVS and CDR2 FQNEAQ. The CDR3 consists of 13 residues. The germline V and J ends were trimmed by 0 bases and 5 bases, with 5 bases remaining between them. The CDR3: CASSLAIDNEQFF. Here the CDR3 DNA reads TGTGCCAGCAGCTTAGCAATTGACAATGAGCAGTTCTTC. Drawing the rest from reference TRBV7-8 and TRBJ2-1, the complete variable domain is GAGVSQSPRYKVAKRGQDVALRCDPISGHVSLFWYQQALGQGPEFLTYFQNEAQLDKSGLPSDRFFAERPEGSVSTLKIQRTQQEDSAVYLCASSLAIDNEQFFGPGTRLTVL.

This clonotype has a count of ten or more. V and J are TRBV20-1 and TRBJ1-2; TRBD1 agrees at 9 bases. V lost 5 bases to trimming and J lost 5 bases; unmatched junction nucleotides: 9. The CDR3 is 14 amino acids. Germline V gene lookup returns CDR1 DFQATT and CDR2 SNEGSKA (reference sequence). This CDR3 reads CSALEPGQGYGYTF. The CDR3, as DNA: TGCAGTGCTCTAGAACCGGGACAGGGATATGGCTACACCTTC.

This clonotype was seen only a few times. The genes are TRBV7-9 and TRBJ2-7; the match to TRBD2 covers 14 bases. The CDR3 loop spans 18 amino acids. V lost 1 base and J lost 0; bases outside the gene matches: 5. Germline V gene sequence: CDR1 SEHNR, CDR2 FQNEAQ (reference sequence). The CDR3: CASSLEPGTSGSSYEQYF. The CDR3, as DNA: TGTGCCAGCAGCTTAGAACCTGGGACTAGCGGGAGCTCCTACGAGCAGTACTTC.

This clonotype was seen only a few times. The chain has TRBV28 and TRBJ1-4; the match to TRBD1 covers 8 bases. V shed 6 bases, J shed 8 bases, and the junction held 11 bases outside the gene matches. CDR3 length: 15 residues. The germline V gene has CDR1 MDHEN and CDR2 SYDVKM. CDR3 residues: CASRLDRDEGEKLFF. CDR3 bases: TGTGCCAGCAGACTGGACAGGGATGAGGGGGAAAAACTGTTTTTT.

This clonotype came up a few times. The CDR3 sequence is CASSQWTGFDQPQHF. Written as DNA, the CDR3 is TGCGCCAGCAGCCAATGGACAGGGTTTGATCAGCCCCAGCATTTT. V is TRBV4-3 and J is TRBJ1-5, with TRBD1 matching 8 bases. The V gene end was trimmed by 2 bases and the J gene end by 5 bases; junction bases not matched to a gene: 5. Germline V CDR1 and CDR2: LGHNA, YSLEER. CDR3 length equals 15 residues.